One and the same sample provided the 2 T cell receptor beta chains below, sequenced in a study of T cells in Graves' hyperthyroidism and ophthalmopathy. Amplified TCR beta CDR3 regions derived from RNA transcripts. The HTBI primer set drove a first-round RT-PCR of the TCR CDR3. TCRdb re-called the multiplex PCR reads through MiXCR, storing one row per CDR3 protein. The sample contains under 300,000 distinct CDR3 sequences, around 15% of which appear only once. Sequencing used blood. All receptors derive from a woman in her 40s with Graves' hyperthyroidism.

This clonotype was picked up many times. The rearrangement links TRBV12-3 or TRBV12-4 to TRBJ1-1; unclear D gene. V was clipped by 7 bases and J by 3 bases, with 12 bases between them. The CDR3 length is 13 residues. The CDR3 DNA follows: TGTGCCAGCACCCCGGGCTGGGACACTGAAGCTTTCTTT. It encodes CASTPGWDTEAFF.

This clonotype has ten or more counts. The CDR3 loop reads CASSYHLDRAETQYF. CDR3 nucleotides: TGTGCCAGCAGCTACCACTTGGACAGGGCGGAGACCCAGTACTTC. This chain joins TRBV7-9 and TRBJ2-5; 8 bases map to TRBD1. From germline, CDR1 is SEHNR and CDR2 FQNEAQ (reference sequence). This CDR3 spans 15 amino acids. The junction had 9 bases not matched to a gene; V was cut back by 4 bases and J by 5 bases. Using reference TRBV7-9 and TRBJ2-5 for the parts outside the CDR3, the full variable domain is DTGVSQNPRHKITKRGQNVTFRCDPISEHNRLYWYRQTLGQGPEFLTYFQNEAQLEKSRLLSDRFSAERPKGSFSTLEIQRTEQGDSAMYLCASSYHLDRAETQYFGPGTRLLVL.